Given below is one TCR beta chain in context. Antigen: not known. The PCR made use of 60 Vbeta and 13 Jbeta primers. Some clones are missing from TCRdb's copy, which holds only in-frame ones; the method was immunoSEQ multiplex PCR. The sample consists of approximately 98,000 clones, about 80% of them appearing once. Nominal health characterized the donors when sampled, though unrecorded immune exposures were likely. The data belong to a study of cytomegalovirus exposure and HLA in healthy donors. Points from the study as a whole: Sequencing likely produced, as an artifact, a cluster of highly shared sequence variants. Versus the approximately 720-donor mean, an Asian-associated ancestry cluster reportedly showed fewer N-insertions in a later analysis.

The germline gives CDR1 SGDLS, CDR2 YYNGEE. With 4 bases removed from V and 7 bases from J, the gap between germline ends came to 16 bases. This CDR3 is 14 amino acids long. The V call is TRBV9, the J call TRBJ2-3; unclear D gene. The sequenced sample was PBMCs. The TCR comes from a man aged 18 to 30 in good health and CMV-seropositive. The CDR3: CASSRMIKRNTQYF. The CDR3, as DNA: TGTGCCAGCAGCCGCATGATCAAGAGAAATACGCAGTATTTT. Drawing the rest from reference TRBV9 and TRBJ2-3, the complete variable domain is DSGVTQTPKHLITATGQRVTLRCSPRSGDLSVYWYQQSLDQGLQFLIQYYNGEERAKGNILERFSAQQFPDLHSELNLSSLELGDSALYFCASSRMIKRNTQYFGPGTRLTVL.